Described below is a single T cell receptor beta chain sequence and its context. Its antigen is undetermined. The assay looked at some 100,000 TCR templates in each sample. Data came from immunoSEQ multiplex PCR; TCRdb stores just in-frame clones and leaves some out. The sample shows around 97,000 clones, roughly 94% of them seen only once. These data are taken from a study of siplizumab effects on memory and regulatory T cells. Study results and caveats: In the presence of siplizumab, alloreactive sequences traceable to unstimulated CD4+ memory cells were significantly reduced. The naive T cell population seemed more diverse than memory cells and seemed a major contributor to the alloresponse.

V was trimmed by 4 bases and J by 6 bases, leaving 18 bases between them. The CDR3 runs 16 residues. The germline CDR1 and CDR2 sequences are SEHNR and FQNEAQ (reference sequence). The sample consisted of non-Treg CD4+ T cells sorted from blood. The receptor's source is a human donor in good health. The genes are TRBV7-9 and TRBJ2-2; D remains ambiguous. CDR3: CASSSRPSHTSGELFF. The CDR3 DNA follows: TGTGCCAGCAGCTCACGACCGAGTCATACTTCCGGGGAGCTGTTTTTT.